A selection of T cell receptor beta chains follows, all from one sample in a study of OX40 agonist ivuxolimab in advanced cancers. TCRdb's copy holds only in-frame clones and misses some; the assay was immunoSEQ multiplex PCR. This table holds 120,000 or so clones, about 94% found once. The source was CD4+ or CD8+ T cells sorted from blood, collected in a trial of the OX40 agonist ivuxolimab. Receptors were obtained from an adult with an advanced solid tumor such as melanoma, head and neck, liver or kidney cancer. Both conserved end residues are part of each CDR3. The D gene is left open where the match is weak. Only part of the rows carry a size: once, few, many, or a class if the clone is expanded.

>TRBJ1-2|.|TRBV28|once
TGTGCCAGCAGCCCCAACTATGGCTACACCTTC
CASSPNYGYTF
>TRBJ1-1|TRBD1|TRBV5-4|.
TGTGCCAGCAATCTACAGGGGGCGGGCACTGAAGCTTTCTTT
CASNLQGAGTEAFF
>TRBJ2-1|.|TRBV18|.
TGTGCCAGCTCACCACGAAGCTACAATGAGCAGTTCTTC
CASSPRSYNEQFF
>TRBJ2-2|TRBD1|TRBV2|.
TGTGCCACACAGGGGGCATGGAGCACCGGGGAGCTGTTTTTT
CATQGAWSTGELFF
>TRBJ2-1|TRBD2|TRBV2|.
TGTGCCAGCAGTGATTCCGGACTAGCGGGGGGGAAGGAAGTCTTC
CASSDSGLAGGKEVF
>TRBJ2-5|.|TRBV28|.
TGTGCCAGCAGTTCGATGGAGACCCAGTACTTC
CASSSMETQYF
>TRBJ1-5|TRBD1|TRBV4-2|.
TGTGCCAGCAGCCAAGAGGGGACAGGGAATAGCAATCAGCCCCAGCATTTT
CASSQEGTGNSNQPQHF
>TRBJ1-1|.|TRBV6-1|.
TGTGCCAGCAGTGAGCCCATGGGCTCTGAAGCTTTCTTT
CASSEPMGSEAFF
>TRBJ2-3|TRBD2|TRBV7-3|.
TGTGCCAGCAGCTCGCCGGGACTAGCGGGGACCACAGATACGCAGTATTTT
CASSSPGLAGTTDTQYF
>TRBJ2-3|.|TRBV9|.
TGTGCCAGCAGCGCCGTATGGGATACGCAGTATTTT
CASSAVWDTQYF
>TRBJ2-2|.|TRBV7-9|.
TGTGCCAGCAGCTTAGACTACCTCACCGGGGAGCTGTTTTTT
CASSLDYLTGELFF